This TCR beta chain was found in a study of T cells expressing NK-cell markers. Looking at the study overall: There were seven HCMV-seropositive donors and one seronegative donor among the eight sequenced.

The CDR3 contains 13 residues. Germline-derived CDR1 and CDR2 are SGHTA and FQGNSA. One entry per CDR3 protein, without DNA, is what TCRdb gives after re-calling the 5' RACE reads. This repertoire comprises about 300,000 distinct CDR3 sequences; its ten largest clones make up 4% to 5%. The TCR was taken from a woman aged 18-69 years in good health. The genes are TRBV7-2 and TRBJ2-7. Sequencing was performed on blood T cells: a sorted CD56 or NKG2C T cell subset, CD4+ or CD8+ T cells, or bulk PBMC T cells (not recorded which). The CDR3 region is CASSPVSPYEQYF.